This TCR beta chain was identified during a study of blood T cell repertoires in COVID-19 (TCRdb year 2020). Study-wide context: Samples covering the acute and convalescent phases of COVID-19 were provided by collaborators in the United States, Italy and Spain. The material from the prospective study consisted of cDNA or gDNA derived from T cells, B-cell-depleted T cells, or PBMCs. The dataset comprised deeply sampled blood TCRbeta repertoires from subjects exposed to, actively infected with, or recovered from COVID-19. The repertoires were released in a freely available public database intended as a resource for research on the immune response to SARS-CoV-2. The samples were drawn from the first 160 participants of the ongoing ImmuneRACE study and from under 1,500 subjects provided by 6 global collaborators. The sample metadata nearly always contained a de-identified subject ID, COVID-19 status, age in years and sex. Where available, HLA class I and class II types were obtained from metadata supplied by the sample provider rather than from assay-based typing. What the study reported, not specific to this receptor: How much clinical and demographic metadata was included differed by source and by participant, and the metadata was provided uncurated.

Enrolling through a virtual design, the prospective study's participants ranged in age from roughly 18 to 95 years and lived across roughly 23 United States geographic areas. In the prospective study, cohorts were assigned on the basis of participant-reported clinical history obtained from a screening survey and a study questionnaire. For ImmuneRACE Cohort 3, a participant was defined as recovered based on two consecutive negative NP/OP PCR tests, clearance by a healthcare professional, or resolution of symptoms. In the prospective study, mobile phlebotomists collected whole blood, serum and a nasopharyngeal or oropharyngeal swab from each participant. Participants in the prospective study had the option to provide additional blood draws and questionnaires over a roughly 2-month period. Before DNA extraction, blood samples from the prospective study were shipped at room temperature or frozen. Reading the germline V gene (reference sequence) gives CDR1 LGHDT and CDR2 YNNKEL. The CDR3 contains 14 residues, cysteine and phenylalanine counted. Just the 42-base CDR3 DNA is kept, in frame starting at base 1. The trim is 4 bases for V and 2 bases for J, with a gap of 11 bases between the germline ends.

The immunoSEQ Assay, a bias-controlled multiplex PCR, was used to amplify TCRbeta CDR3 regions from genomic DNA. In the original analysis: Nucleated cell counts per sample were estimated from amplification of reference gene primers within the assay. To quantify the absolute abundance of each unique TCRbeta CDR3 rearrangement, sequence reads were collapsed and filtered. For each sample, productive Simpson clonality was calculated as the square root of Simpson's diversity index over productive rearrangements. Held by TCRdb, this immuneACCESS table contains in-frame sequences only and omits some clones. Under half of the omission traces to an unresolved V gene where checked; the cause of the rest is unknown. The V and J calls and clone size come from that table; D and trimming were worked out from the DNA. For this sample there are roughly 220,000 clones; around 89% appear just once. The ten largest clones represent roughly 2.6% of the sample.

Turning to this clone: Its target antigen remains unknown. No per-base quality is available; no much larger clone lies one base away.

The V and J genes are TRBV3-1 (or the pseudogene TRBV3-2) and TRBJ1-2, with the D gene not confidently named. This clonotype was obtained from a woman younger than 45 who had recovered from COVID-19. The sample taken for sequencing was PBMCs or T cells enriched from blood (not recorded which). Here is the DNA: TGTGCCAGCAGCCGATTGGCGGGAAACTATGGCTACACCTTC. Translated, this is CASSRLAGNYGYTF.